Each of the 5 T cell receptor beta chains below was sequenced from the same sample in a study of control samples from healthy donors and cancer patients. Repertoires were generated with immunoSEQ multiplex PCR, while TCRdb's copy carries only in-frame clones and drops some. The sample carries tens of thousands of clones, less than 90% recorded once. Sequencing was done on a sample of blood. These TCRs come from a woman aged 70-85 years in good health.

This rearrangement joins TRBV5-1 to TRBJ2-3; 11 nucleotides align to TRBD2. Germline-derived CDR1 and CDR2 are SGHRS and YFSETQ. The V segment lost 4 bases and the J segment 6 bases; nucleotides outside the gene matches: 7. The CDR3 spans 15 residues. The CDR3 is CASSPLAGGLDTQYF. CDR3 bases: TGCGCCAGCAGCCCCCTAGCGGGGGGACTCGATACGCAGTATTTT.

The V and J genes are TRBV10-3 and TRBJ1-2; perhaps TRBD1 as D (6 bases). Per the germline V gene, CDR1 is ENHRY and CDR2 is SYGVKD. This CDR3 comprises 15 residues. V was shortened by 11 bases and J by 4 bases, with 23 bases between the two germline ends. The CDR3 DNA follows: TGTGCCGTAAAAGGATCGGCAGGGGCGTTCTATGGCTACACCTTC. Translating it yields CAVKGSAGAFYGYTF.

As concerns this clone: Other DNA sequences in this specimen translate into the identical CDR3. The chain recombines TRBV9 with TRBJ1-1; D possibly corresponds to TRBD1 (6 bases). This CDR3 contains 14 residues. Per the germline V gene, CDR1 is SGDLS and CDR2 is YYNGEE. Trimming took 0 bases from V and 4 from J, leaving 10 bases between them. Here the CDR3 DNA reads TGTGCCAGCAGCGTAGAACAGGGCGGCACTGAAGCTTTCTTT. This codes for CASSVEQGGTEAFF.

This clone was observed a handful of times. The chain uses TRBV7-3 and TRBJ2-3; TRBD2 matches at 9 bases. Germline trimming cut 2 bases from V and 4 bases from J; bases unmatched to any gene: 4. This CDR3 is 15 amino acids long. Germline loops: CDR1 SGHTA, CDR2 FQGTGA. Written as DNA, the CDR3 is TGTGCCAGCAGCTTACCGACTAGCGGAGCAGATACGCAGTATTTT. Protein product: CASSLPTSGADTQYF.

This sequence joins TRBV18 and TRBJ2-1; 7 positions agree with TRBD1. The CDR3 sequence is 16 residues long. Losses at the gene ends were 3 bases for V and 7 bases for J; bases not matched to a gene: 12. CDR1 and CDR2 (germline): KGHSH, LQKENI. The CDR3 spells CASSPLPQGSGNEQFF. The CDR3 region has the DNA TGTGCCAGCTCACCTCTTCCACAGGGGTCAGGGAATGAGCAGTTCTTC.